This T cell receptor beta chain was documented in a study of beta chain features in type 1 diabetes. On the study more broadly: Cell yields, gender and age were similar in healthy donors and patients.

This clone was seen at least ten times. Each of the CD4+ naive, central memory, regulatory and stem cell-like memory populations was sorted via CD45RO/CCR7/CD25/CD127/CD95/CD27. TCRB transcripts that were expressed got sequenced, as all of the isolated RNA had been reverse transcribed. The method was immunoSEQ multiplex PCR; TCRdb's version includes in-frame clones alone and lacks a portion of them. The data show around 280,000 clones, with around 7.8% seen just once and roughly 1% held by the top ten. This TCR was sampled from a woman younger than 30 in good health. The specimen sequenced was central memory CD4+ T cells from blood.

The CDR3 loop reads CASSTGTSGSTDTQYF. Written as DNA, the CDR3 is TGCGCCAGCAGCACCGGGACTAGCGGGAGCACAGATACGCAGTATTTT. The rearrangement links TRBV5-1 to TRBJ2-3, with 12 positions matching TRBD2. The CDR3 is made up of 16 amino acids. The V segment lost 4 bases and the J segment 0 bases; nucleotides outside the gene matches: 3. Per the germline V gene, CDR1 is SGHRS and CDR2 is YFSETQ.